The 17 T cell receptor beta chains reported below all come from one sample, sequenced in a study of blood T cell repertoires in COVID-19. The protocol was immunoSEQ multiplex PCR, while the TCRdb copy is restricted to in-frame clones and leaves out a portion. Here the sample spans approximately 300,000 clones, roughly nine tenths being singletons. Sequenced material: peripheral blood. The receptors shown here come from a man between 18 and 29 years old who had recovered from COVID-19.

The CDR3 spells CASSGIRGLNTEAFF. In nucleotides, the CDR3 is TGTGCCAGCAGCGGTATCAGGGGGCTGAACACTGAAGCTTTCTTT. The V and J genes are TRBV9 and TRBJ1-1; TRBD1 matches 8 bases. The V gene's germline CDR1 is SGDLS and CDR2 YYNGEE. V was pared by 3 bases and J by 0 bases, with 4 bases of the junction left unmatched. The CDR3 is 15 residues long.

This clone was detected once. J is TRBJ1-2 and V is TRBV21-1; the table's D call, TRBD1, was not checked against the DNA. TRBV21-1 is reported as a pseudogene. The CDR3 has 15 residues. In DNA, the CDR3 is TGTGCCAGCAGCGAGGACAGGTCCCCTAACTATGGCTACACCTTC. Residues: CASSEDRSPNYGYTF.

The chain combines TRBV5-1 with TRBJ2-7; TRBD2 might be the D (5 bases). The ends were cut back, 4 bases at V and 1 base at J, with 15 bases in the middle. In germline, CDR1 is SGHRS, CDR2 YFSETQ. This CDR3 is built from 15 residues. The CDR3 nucleotides read TGCGCCAGCAGCCAGGATCGGACTGGGTCCTACGAGCAGTACTTC. Translation: CASSQDRTGSYEQYF.

The V gene is TRBV3-1 (or the pseudogene TRBV3-2), the J gene TRBJ1-3; D not certain. V lost 4 bases, J lost 1 base, and 14 bases lay in between. This CDR3 comprises 16 residues. Germline V gene sequence: CDR1 LGHDT, CDR2 YNNKEL (reference sequence). The CDR3 loop reads CASSRLGEGSGNTIYF. CDR3 sequence (DNA): TGTGCCAGCAGCCGCCTCGGAGAGGGTTCTGGAAACACCATATATTTT.

The chain carries TRBV19 and TRBJ1-2, with 12 bases fitting TRBD1. Losses at the gene ends were 8 bases for V and 4 bases for J; bases not matched to a gene: 14. This CDR3 contains 17 residues. Germline V gene lookup returns CDR1 LNHDA and CDR2 SQIVND (reference sequence). CDR3 DNA sequence: TGTGCCAGTGAAACCGGGACAGGGGGCTTCTCCTTCTATGGCTACACCTTC. Amino acid sequence: CASETGTGGFSFYGYTF.

This chain joins TRBV11-2 and TRBJ2-7; TRBD1 aligns across 8 bases. Trimming cost V 5 bases and J 3 bases; bases outside gene matches: 9. The CDR3 is 15 amino acids. The germline V gene encodes CDR1 SGHAT and CDR2 FQNNGV. Written as DNA, the CDR3 is TGTGCCAGCAGCACGCCTCGGACAGGGAACTACGAGCAGTACTTC. Translated, it gives CASSTPRTGNYEQYF. The whole variable domain, filled in from reference TRBV11-2 and TRBJ2-7, reads EAGVAQSPRYKIIEKRQSVAFWCNPISGHATLYWYQQILGQGPKLLIQFQNNGVVDDSQLPKDRFSAERLKGVDSTLKIQPAKLEDSAVYLCASSTPRTGNYEQYFGPGTRLTVT.

The chain has TRBV30 and TRBJ1-2; 8 bases line up with TRBD1. The germline V gene encodes CDR1 GTSNPN and CDR2 SVGIG (reference sequence). V was pared by 5 bases and J by 7 bases, with 6 bases of the junction left unmatched. This CDR3 is built from 12 residues. The CDR3 region is CAWGRQGSGYTF. DNA for the CDR3: TGTGCCTGGGGCCGACAGGGGAGTGGCTACACCTTC.

The chain employs TRBV7-3 and TRBJ2-2; D possibly corresponds to TRBD1 (6 bases). V shed 3 bases and J shed 3 bases, with 20 bases lying between them. Germline lookup yields CDR1 SGHTA and CDR2 FQGTGA. CDR3 length: 18 amino acids. The CDR3 DNA reads as TGTGCCAGCAGCTTGGTGCCCCCAGGGGCTGCGGACACCGGGGAGCTGTTTTTT. This encodes CASSLVPPGAADTGELFF. Combining the CDR3 with reference TRBV7-3 and TRBJ2-2 gives the whole variable domain GAGVSQTPSNKVTEKGKYVELRCDPISGHTALYWYRQSLGQGPEFLIYFQGTGAADDSGLPNDRFFAVRPEGSVSTLKIQRTERGDSAVYLCASSLVPPGAADTGELFFGEGSRLTVL.

The V gene is TRBV7-9, the J gene TRBJ1-5; D remains ambiguous. CDR3 size: 13 residues. V lost 5 bases and J 6 bases, leaving 11 bases between the germline ends. Looked up from germline, CDR1 is SEHNR and CDR2 is FQNEAQ (reference sequence). The CDR3 DNA is TGTGCCAGCAGCATTGACCCTAGTCAGCCCCAGCATTTT. Translated, it gives CASSIDPSQPQHF. The variable domain in full, completed from reference TRBV7-9 and TRBJ1-5, reads DTGVSQNPRHKITKRGQNVTFRCDPISEHNRLYWYRQTLGQGPEFLTYFQNEAQLEKSRLLSDRFSAERPKGSFSTLEIQRTEQGDSAMYLCASSIDPSQPQHFGDGTRLSIL.

This rearrangement joins TRBV18 to TRBJ2-1, with TRBD2 matching 7 bases. The CDR3 contains 15 residues. The trim removed 3 bases at V and 6 bases at J, leaving 8 bases unmatched. Germline lookup yields CDR1 KGHSH and CDR2 LQKENI. CDR3 sequence reads: CASSPALAFSNEQFF. The DNA for the CDR3 is TGTGCCAGCTCACCCGCACTAGCGTTCTCCAATGAGCAGTTCTTC. The variable domain in full, completed from reference TRBV18 and TRBJ2-1, reads NAGVMQNPRHLVRRRGQEARLRCSPMKGHSHVYWYRQLPEEGLKFMVYLQKENIIDESGMPKERFSAEFPKEGPSILRIQQVVRGDSAAYFCASSPALAFSNEQFFGPGTRLTVL.

The gene calls are TRBV29-1 and TRBJ2-1, with D unclear. CDR1 and CDR2 (germline): SQVTM, ANQGSEA. This CDR3 is 13 amino acids long. The V and J ends lost 2 bases and 0 bases respectively, with 5 bases between them. DNA of the CDR3: TGCAGCGTTGAACCCGGCTCCTACAATGAGCAGTTCTTC. Its translation is CSVEPGSYNEQFF.

This clone was counted between two and nine times. Different DNA sequences within this sample yield the same CDR3. J is TRBJ2-7 and V is TRBV20-1; tentative D call: TRBD2 (5 bases). The CDR3 sequence is 12 residues long. V lost 3 bases and J 0 bases, leaving 6 bases between the germline ends. The V gene's germline CDR1 is DFQATT and CDR2 SNEGSKA (reference sequence). CDR3 protein: CSASRGSYEQYF. Written as DNA, the CDR3 is TGCAGTGCTAGTCGGGGCTCCTACGAGCAGTACTTC.

This clone showed up just a few times. The chain is built from TRBV7-2 and TRBJ1-1; the D gene is possibly TRBD1 (6 bases). The V gene's germline CDR1 is SGHTA and CDR2 FQGNSA. The CDR3 totals 13 residues. V lost 1 base and J lost 11, with 14 bases in between. The CDR3 DNA sequence: TGTGCCAGCAGCTTAGTGTCGTGGGGGCCTGCTTTCTTT. Protein: CASSLVSWGPAFF. The full variable domain, completed using reference TRBV7-2 and TRBJ1-1, is GAGVSQSPSNKVTEKGKDVELRCDPISGHTALYWYRQSLGQGLEFLIYFQGNSAPDKSGLPSDRFSAERTGGSVSTLTIQRTQQEDSAVYLCASSLVSWGPAFFGQGTRLTVV.

The chain has TRBV5-4 and TRBJ2-3; 12 bases match TRBD2. J lost 6 bases, V lost 4 bases, and 6 bases had no gene match. The CDR3 contains 15 residues. Germline V CDR1 and CDR2: SGHNT, YYREEE (reference sequence). CDR3 bases: TGTGCCAGCAGCCAAGGACTAGCGGGATTGGATACGCAGTATTTT. As protein: CASSQGLAGLDTQYF.

This chain links TRBV7-3 with TRBJ2-3; possible D gene TRBD1, 7 bases. Germline CDR1 reads SGHTA; CDR2 reads FQGTGA. The CDR3 covers 14 residues. V shed 2 bases and J shed 4 bases, with 10 bases lying between them. CDR3 sequence (DNA): TGTGCCAGCAGCTTAGGGGGGACAGCAGATACGCAGTATTTT. It is translated as CASSLGGTADTQYF.

In its sample, this clone was seen once. Additional DNA sequences in this sample encode the identical CDR3. CDR3 sequence reads: CASSFGGGDYGYTF. In DNA form, the CDR3 reads TGCGCCAGCAGCTTCGGCGGGGGCGACTATGGCTACACCTTC. The chain links TRBV5-1 to TRBJ1-2; maybe TRBD1 (6 bases). The CDR3 spans 14 residues. CDR1 and CDR2 (germline): SGHRS, YFSETQ. Trimming took off 2 bases at V and 3 bases at J, with 11 bases between the two ends.

This sequence joins TRBV7-6 and TRBJ2-7; 10 bases match TRBD1. Germline loops: CDR1 SGHVS, CDR2 FNYEAQ. The length of the CDR3 is 15 residues. V shed 5 bases, J shed 5 bases, and the junction held 9 bases outside the gene matches. DNA of the CDR3: TGTGCCAGCAGCGTCCGGGACAGGGGCGGAAACGAGCAGTACTTC. It codes for CASSVRDRGGNEQYF. Combining the CDR3 with reference TRBV7-6 and TRBJ2-7 gives the whole variable domain GAGVSQSPRYKVTKRGQDVALRCDPISGHVSLYWYRQALGQGPEFLTYFNYEAQQDKSGLPNDRFSAERPEGSISTLTIQRTEQRDSAMYRCASSVRDRGGNEQYFGPGTRLTVT.